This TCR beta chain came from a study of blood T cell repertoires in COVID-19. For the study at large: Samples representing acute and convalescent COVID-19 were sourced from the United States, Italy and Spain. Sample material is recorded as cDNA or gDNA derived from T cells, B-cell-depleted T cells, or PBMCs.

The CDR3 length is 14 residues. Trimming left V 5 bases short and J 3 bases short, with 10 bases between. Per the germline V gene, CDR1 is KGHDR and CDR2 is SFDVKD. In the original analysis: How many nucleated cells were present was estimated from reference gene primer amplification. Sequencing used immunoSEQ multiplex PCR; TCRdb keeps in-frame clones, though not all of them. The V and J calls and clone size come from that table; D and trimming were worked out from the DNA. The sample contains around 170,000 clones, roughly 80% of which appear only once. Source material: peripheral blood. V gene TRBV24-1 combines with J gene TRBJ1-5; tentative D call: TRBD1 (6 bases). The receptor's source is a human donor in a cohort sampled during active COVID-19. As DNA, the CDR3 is TGTGCCACCAGTGGATCAGGGGACAATCAGCCCCAGCATTTT. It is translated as CATSGSGDNQPQHF.